These 7 T cell receptor beta chains originate from one sample sequenced in a study of blood T cells in healthy people across ages. A second PCR of 7 to 11 cycles used a sample-barcoded 5' primer and a J-beta primer mix. In TCRdb, the 5' RACE reads were re-called with MiXCR into one record per CDR3 protein. The table has about 1 million distinct CDR3 sequences, 40% to 50% seen once. Sample: blood. These receptors all stem from a woman aged 55-69 years in good health.

This clonotype has only a few counts. The CDR3 DNA follows: TGTGCCAGCAGCCCGGGACAGGGGGCTAATGGCTACACCTTC. Its protein product is CASSPGQGANGYTF. V and J are TRBV25-1 and TRBJ1-2, with 12 bases that match TRBD1. After removal of 6 bases from V and 6 bases from J, the junction contained 5 bases not matched to a gene. Germline V gene data show CDR1 as MGHDK and CDR2 as SYGVNS. This CDR3 has 14 residues.

The J gene is TRBJ2-1, the V gene TRBV28, with 8 bases that match TRBD2. V trimming: 4 bases; J trimming: 7 bases; junction bases outside the gene matches: 9. From germline, CDR1 is MDHEN and CDR2 SYDVKM. The CDR3 contains 15 residues. The DNA of the CDR3 is TGTGCCAGCAGTTCCCGGACTAGCTTGGCTAATGAGCAGTTCTTC. It translates to CASSSRTSLANEQFF.

This rearrangement joins TRBV10-2 to TRBJ2-1, with TRBD2 identical over 8 bases. The germline CDR1 and CDR2 sequences are WSHSY and SAAADI. This CDR3 is built from 17 residues. The trim removed 6 bases at V and 9 bases at J, leaving 19 bases unmatched. Here the CDR3 reads CASSGPGSSGRVGEQFF. CDR3 DNA: TGCGCCAGCAGCGGCCCGGGATCGAGCGGGAGAGTGGGTGAGCAGTTCTTC.

The rearrangement joins TRBV21-1 to TRBJ2-3; the table's D gene call, TRBD2, was not cross checked with the DNA. TRBV21-1 is an annotated pseudogene. The CDR3 runs 15 residues. This CDR3 reads CASTGLAGKTDTQYF. CDR3 DNA sequence: TGTGCCAGCACCGGACTAGCGGGCAAAACAGATACGCAGTATTTT.

V and J are TRBV14 and TRBJ1-2, with D unresolved. The CDR3 covers 15 residues. Germline CDR1 SGHDN, CDR2 FVKESK. Trimming removed 8 bases at V and 2 bases at J, with 18 bases between. In DNA, the CDR3 is TGTGCCAGCGGGCGTAAAACGACGGGGAACTATGGCTACACCTTC. Translation: CASGRKTTGNYGYTF.

At least ten counts were recorded for this clonotype. V and J are TRBV27 and TRBJ2-6; D gene ambiguous. The V gene lost 5 bases and the J gene lost 0 bases, with 8 bases spanning the gap. This CDR3 is built from 15 residues. Germline assignment: CDR1 MNHEY and CDR2 SMNVEV (reference sequence). CDR3 in amino acids: CASSANPSGANVLTF. CDR3 sequence (DNA): TGTGCCAGCAGTGCCAACCCCTCTGGGGCCAACGTCCTGACTTTC.

The DNA for the CDR3 is TGTGCCAGCAGAGAGGACGCTAGCTCCTACAATGAGCAGTACTTC. Translation gives CASREDASSYNEQYF. The V call is TRBV6-2 or TRBV6-3, the J call TRBJ2-1; maybe TRBD2 (5 bases). The J call is doubtful: the DNA matches TRBJ2-7 better. This CDR3 is built from 15 residues. The germline CDR1 and CDR2 sequences are MNHEY and SVGEGT.